Below, one T cell receptor beta chain is given with its context. Its specificity is unknown. This entry belongs to a study of a mutant IDH1 vaccine in newly diagnosed glioma. Looking at the study overall: Beginning 4-6 weeks after radiotherapy alone, or with temozolomide cycles, vaccination took place. Treated patients had a mean age of 40.4 years and a sex split that was approximately 62% male and around 38% female. Therapy received beforehand was radiotherapy, temozolomide, or both, with most patients given both. Study conclusions and caveats: Pseudoprogression seemed unrelated to changes in top peripheral T cell clonotypes.

Germline CDR1 is SGHDT and CDR2 is YYEEEE. Trimming removed 1 base from V and 4 bases from J, with 8 bases in between. The CDR3 length is 13 residues. This sample's time point: week 47, end of study. In the vaccine, a single dose held 300 ug of the mutant IDH1 20-mer peptide, along with topical imiquimod. Using immunoSEQ multiplex PCR, the repertoire was profiled, and TCRdb retains in-frame clones only, with some absent. Counted here are about 59,000 clones, about four fifths occurring once; the ten biggest clones make up roughly 4%. This material consisted of PBMCs, taken from a glioma patient whose treatment included an IDH1 peptide vaccine. This receptor was obtained from a young man with glioma. The J gene is TRBJ1-1, the V gene TRBV5-6, with D hard to call. DNA for the CDR3: TGTGCCAGCAGCTTGACGATACTCACTGAAGCTTTCTTT. Translated, it gives CASSLTILTEAFF.